This T cell receptor beta chain comes out of a study of blood T cells in healthy people across ages (dated by TCRdb to between 2015 and 2017). With regard to the full study: In model experiments, template switching captured about one uniquely barcoded TCR beta cDNA molecule for every two T cells. Age-related changes in TCR beta repertoire diversity were measured in the study by deep sequencing normalized with unique cDNA molecular identifiers. The donors were split into four age groups: young (average 16 years), middle-aged (39), aged (62) and long-lived (approximately 80). To avoid experimental bias, donors of different ages were randomly spread across the sequencing lanes. Two additional independent replicas of 1 million unique cDNA reads from the same blood draw were analyzed for two donors (one aged 18 to 29 and one aged 80 or older).

With respect to this clonotype: Its cognate antigen has yet to be identified. No much larger clone is present one base from it, and per-base qualities are unavailable.

The donors were roughly 40 Caucasian individuals from Russia, aged roughly 6 to 100 years, who were systemically healthy. Each donor gave 8 to 10 milliliters of peripheral blood, drawn into EDTA-treated Vacutainer tubes. Ficoll-Paque density-gradient centrifugation was used to isolate PBMCs, with at least 6.5 million per sample. Total RNA, at least 6 micrograms per sample, was extracted from PBMCs with Trizol reagent. For every donor, an aliquot of PBMCs went through flow cytometry to measure the percentages of naive CD45RAhigh/CD27high T cells. Results the study describes overall, beyond this receptor: A strong correlation was found between observed TCR beta diversity and the percentage of naive T cells measured by flow cytometry. Conclusive comparison of naive and antigen-experienced compartments was prevented by the profiling of bulk unsorted PBMCs. Donor CMV infection status was unknown, potentially confounding age-related changes in expanded clonotypes. As age increased, observed TCR beta diversity per million T cells dropped in a roughly linear way, and a significant reduction was already evident by age 40. Compared with the aged group, more naive CD4+ T cells, fewer expanded clones and increased TCR diversity were shown by the long-lived group, suggesting age selection. Total diversity estimates from one million sequenced T cells were considered lower bounds and underestimates.

Receptor libraries were prepared by 5' RACE. TCRdb names Illumina HiSeq 2500 as the instrument used. A second PCR of roughly 7 to 12 cycles was performed with a sample-barcoded 5' primer and a J-beta primer mix. A template-switch 5' adaptor carrying 12 random nucleotides introduced a unique molecular identifier onto each TCR beta cDNA molecule. At least 2.5 million CDR3-containing paired-end reads were obtained from each sample. The Mint cDNA synthesis kit, primed by a TRBC-specific oligonucleotide, was used to synthesize first-strand cDNA from all RNA. Following uracil-DNA glycosylase treatment, all cDNA underwent a first 18-cycle PCR with the universal primers M1SS and BC2_uni_R. Processing in the source paper ran as follows. Normalization of each sample was performed by random selection of 1 million high-quality reads, each carrying a distinct molecular identifier. Instead of being binned into consensus sequences, reads that shared molecular identifiers were thrown out. MiTCR, set to a Q25 quality threshold and the strictest error-elimination algorithm, was used for CDR3 identification, clonotype clustering and error correction. Lower-bound total TCR beta diversity was estimated with a nonparametric unseen species model using Euler transformation. TCRdb passed the public sequencing reads through fastp at Q25 and MiXCR, retaining productive beta sequences. Here each entry gathers all rows of one CDR3 protein and keeps the most common genes and DNA. What appears here as the V and J calls and clone size reflects TCRdb's work, not the paper's. The table for this sample lists over 950,000 distinct CDR3 sequences; around two fifths of them were counted only once. Of the sample, roughly 13% is held by the ten largest clones.

From the cysteine through the phenylalanine, the CDR3 covers 14 amino acids. The sequence is cut down to CDR3 DNA, 42 bases in frame from base 1. Via the germline V gene (reference sequence), CDR1 is SGHAT and CDR2 FQDESV. The V end gives up 5 bases and the J end 5 bases, leaving 6 bases in the junction not matched to a gene. Input material: blood. This sequence originates from a man between 18 and 35 years old in good health. The V and J genes are TRBV11-1 and TRBJ2-3; 8 central bases correspond to TRBD1. The CDR3 region: CASSLGQGQDTQYF. The base sequence is TGTGCCAGCAGCCTCGGACAGGGTCAAGATACGCAGTATTTT.